This entry concerns a single T cell receptor beta chain. Its antigen is still unknown. These data belong to a study of cytomegalovirus exposure and HLA in healthy donors. Study results and limitations: Listed as cytomegalovirus-associated were more than 150 TCR beta chains. Clonal expansion was found to be greater in HLA-associated TCR beta chains than in equally common others in a later analysis.

Trimming took off 3 bases at V and 4 bases at J, with 19 bases between the two ends. This CDR3 is built from 16 residues. Germline V gene lookup returns CDR1 LNHDA and CDR2 SQIVND (reference sequence). The PCR ran on 60 Vbeta and 13 Jbeta primers. Only in-frame clones appear in the TCRdb table, and some are missing; sequencing was by immunoSEQ multiplex PCR. The data contain around 200,000 clones, 84% of them singletons. Specimen: PBMCs. The rearrangement uses TRBV19 and TRBJ2-7, with a possible D match to TRBD1 (6 bases). This receptor was obtained from a woman in her forties or fifties in good health and CMV-seropositive. The CDR3 DNA follows: TGTGCCAGTAGTATTGAGGGAACAGGGAGAACGTACGAGCAGTACTTC. Encoded protein: CASSIEGTGRTYEQYF.